The 22 T cell receptor beta chains below come from one sample, sequenced in a study of control samples from healthy donors and cancer patients. Generated by immunoSEQ multiplex PCR, the TCRdb table keeps only in-frame clones and is missing some. The data hold approximately 120,000 clones, with around 88% observed a single time. The sample was blood. These receptors originate from a woman between 45 and 65 years old in good health.

The rearrangement joins TRBV12-3 or TRBV12-4 to TRBJ1-2; D is ambiguous. This CDR3 is 13 amino acids long. The V gene lost 0 bases and the J gene lost 7 bases, with 9 bases spanning the gap. The CDR3 sequence: CASSLALGFGYTF. CDR3 nucleotide sequence: TGTGCCAGCAGTTTAGCGCTAGGGTTTGGCTACACCTTC.

The chain joins TRBV5-1 to TRBJ2-3; D may be TRBD1 (5 bases). Trimming took off 0 bases at V and 2 bases at J, with 16 bases between the two ends. Germline V gene lookup returns CDR1 SGHRS and CDR2 YFSETQ. The CDR3 totals 17 residues. This CDR3 reads CASSLARLGEFTDTQYF. For the CDR3, the DNA is TGCGCCAGCAGCTTGGCCAGGTTAGGGGAATTCACAGATACGCAGTATTTT.

The V and J genes are TRBV9 and TRBJ2-3, with TRBD2 matching over 7 bases. The CDR3 has 15 amino acids. J gave up 1 base and V 4 bases, and 6 bases lay outside the gene matches. CDR1 and CDR2 from the germline V gene are SGDLS and YYNGEE. The CDR3 protein is CASSPFGGGTDTQYF. The CDR3 bases are TGTGCCAGCAGCCCCTTTGGGGGGGGCACAGATACGCAGTATTTT.

The genes are TRBV2 and TRBJ2-1; 8 bases fit TRBD1. The CDR3 is 17 amino acids. CDR1 and CDR2 (germline): SNHLY, FYNNEI. The V and J ends lost 1 base and 6 bases, in that order; junction bases with no gene match: 11. Written as DNA, the CDR3 is TGTGCCAGCAGTGAAGTGGGACAGGCGACGGGAATCAATGAGCAGTTCTTC. Translated, it gives CASSEVGQATGINEQFF.

With regard to this clone: One junction end disagrees with the germline gene, perhaps due to a read error. V gene TRBV7-2 combines with J gene TRBJ1-3; D not resolved. The germline CDR1 and CDR2 sequences are SGHTA and FQGNSA. The CDR3 consists of 14 residues. The DNA of the CDR3 is TGTGCCAGCAGTTTAGACATCTCTGGAAACACCATATATTTT. Its protein is CASSLDISGNTIYF.

The rearrangement uses TRBV5-1 and TRBJ1-6, with 7 positions matching TRBD1. With 6 bases clipped from V and 10 bases from J, the junction kept 7 bases outside the gene matches. CDR1 is SGHRS, CDR2 YFSETQ, per germline. The CDR3 is made up of 13 amino acids. The CDR3 DNA follows: TGCGCCAGCACGGAGGGGGCAGGGTCACCCCTCCACTTT. It is translated as CASTEGAGSPLHF.

The V call is TRBV4-1, the J call TRBJ2-1, with 9 bases fitting TRBD2. The V and J ends lost 4 bases and 6 bases, in that order; junction bases with no gene match: 7. CDR3 length: 15 amino acids. Looked up from germline, CDR1 is MGHRA and CDR2 is YSYEKL. The CDR3 DNA reads TGCGCCAGCAGCCCAGAGGGACTAGCTATCAATGAGCAGTTCTTC. Protein: CASSPEGLAINEQFF.

The rearrangement links TRBV7-9 to TRBJ2-2; D possibly corresponds to TRBD2 (6 bases). The CDR3 contains 14 residues. The germline V gene has CDR1 SEHNR and CDR2 FQNEAQ (reference sequence). Trimming cost V 5 bases and J 6 bases, with 13 bases left between them. CDR3 in amino acids: CASSPEGGAGELFF. CDR3 sequence (DNA): TGTGCCAGCAGCCCGGAAGGAGGGGCCGGGGAGCTGTTTTTT. The full variable domain, completed using reference TRBV7-9 and TRBJ2-2, is DTGVSQNPRHKITKRGQNVTFRCDPISEHNRLYWYRQTLGQGPEFLTYFQNEAQLEKSRLLSDRFSAERPKGSFSTLEIQRTEQGDSAMYLCASSPEGGAGELFFGEGSRLTVL.

This rearrangement joins TRBV28 to TRBJ1-1; the D gene is possibly TRBD1 (6 bases). Germline CDR1 is MDHEN and CDR2 is SYDVKM. V gave up 4 bases and J gave up 7 bases, with 13 bases separating them. The CDR3 totals 13 residues. This CDR3 is CASSSRTVSEAFF. DNA of the CDR3: TGTGCCAGCAGTTCACGGACAGTTAGTGAAGCTTTCTTT.

The chain links TRBV6-6 to TRBJ1-5, with TRBD1 identical over 9 bases. With V trimmed by 6 bases and J by 1 base, 4 bases remained unmatched. CDR3 length equals 15 residues. Germline V gives CDR1 MNHNY, CDR2 SVGAGI (reference sequence). The CDR3 DNA sequence: TGTGCCAGCAGGGGGACAGGGACGAGCAATCAGCCCCAGCATTTT. Protein: CASRGTGTSNQPQHF.

The J gene is TRBJ1-5, the V gene TRBV7-2; weak D call: TRBD1 (6 bases). The CDR3 covers 15 residues. Trimming removed 4 bases at V and 1 base at J, with 11 bases between. Germline CDR1 SGHTA, CDR2 FQGNSA. CDR3 residues: CASSSGGASNQPQHF. CDR3 nucleotides: TGTGCCAGCAGCTCCGGGGGCGCGAGCAATCAGCCCCAGCATTTT.

The chain combines TRBV6-5 with TRBJ1-2; 7 positions match TRBD1. Germline CDR1 MNHEY, CDR2 SVGAGI. The CDR3 runs 14 residues. Trimming took 5 bases from V and 6 from J; bases not matched to a gene: 9. The CDR3 coding sequence is TGTGCCAGCAGTCTGACAGGGAATAAGGATGGCTACACCTTC. Its protein product is CASSLTGNKDGYTF.

The genes are TRBV18 and TRBJ2-3, with D hard to call. The CDR3 extends over 13 amino acids. CDR1 is KGHSH and CDR2 is LQKENI in the germline V gene. The V end was cut by 8 bases, the J end by 6 bases, with 15 bases between. The chain's CDR3 is CASVASWSDTQYF. For the CDR3, the DNA is TGTGCCAGCGTAGCTAGTTGGAGCGATACGCAGTATTTT.

DNA of the CDR3: TGTGCCAGTAGTATAGTAGTGGGACAGGGGACTGAAGCTTTCTTT. Protein product: CASSIVVGQGTEAFF. This chain links TRBV19 with TRBJ1-1; 10 bases align to TRBD1. Looked up from germline, CDR1 is LNHDA and CDR2 is SQIVND (reference sequence). The V and J ends lost 1 base and 5 bases, in that order; junction bases with no gene match: 4. The CDR3 is 15 amino acids.

This sequence joins TRBV7-3 and TRBJ2-7, with D hard to call. This CDR3 has 14 amino acids. The germline V gene encodes CDR1 SGHTA and CDR2 FQGTGA. Trimming cost V 2 bases and J 2 bases, with 10 bases left between them. CDR3 coding DNA: TGTGCCAGCAGCTTATCAGGTGCTGCCTACGAGCAGTACTTC. Amino acids: CASSLSGAAYEQYF.

The genes are TRBV5-6 and TRBJ2-7; D gene uncertain. CDR1 and CDR2 from the germline V gene are SGHDT and YYEEEE. Trimming pared 1 base from V and 6 bases from J, leaving 8 bases between. There are 12 residues in the CDR3. The CDR3: CASSLFPGEQYF. The CDR3 nucleotides read TGTGCCAGCAGCTTGTTCCCAGGCGAGCAGTACTTC. Combining the CDR3 with reference TRBV5-6 and TRBJ2-7 gives the whole variable domain DAGVTQSPTHLIKTRGQQVTLRCSPKSGHDTVSWYQQALGQGPQFIFQYYEEEERQRGNFPDRFSGHQFPNYSSELNVNALLLGDSALYLCASSLFPGEQYFGPGTRLTVT.

This clone was observed a single time. This rearrangement joins TRBV7-9 to TRBJ2-7; maybe TRBD1 (6 bases). CDR1 and CDR2 from the germline V gene are SEHNR and FQNEAQ (reference sequence). The CDR3 runs 12 residues. The germline V and J ends were trimmed by 5 bases and 6 bases, with 11 bases remaining between them. The chain's CDR3 is CASSGGTAEQYF. CDR3 DNA: TGTGCCAGCAGCGGGGGCACGGCCGAGCAGTACTTC.

The V gene is TRBV9, the J gene TRBJ1-2; D unclear. The CDR3 consists of 15 residues. Germline V CDR1 and CDR2: SGDLS, YYNGEE. Trimming pared 0 bases from V and 4 bases from J, leaving 13 bases between. CDR3 sequence (DNA): TGTGCCAGCAGCGTAGGGGCGGAGGGCCTCTATGGCTACACCTTC. It yields the protein CASSVGAEGLYGYTF.

This clone has only a few counts. The V call is TRBV5-4, the J call TRBJ2-7, with a weak D call TRBD2 (6 bases). Trimming pared 7 bases from V and 1 base from J, leaving 15 bases between. The CDR3 totals 14 residues. Germline lookup yields CDR1 SGHNT and CDR2 YYREEE (reference sequence). CDR3 nucleotides: TGTGCCAGCGGTTTCCGGGGACTTTCCTACGAGCAGTACTTC. Protein product: CASGFRGLSYEQYF.

CDR3 sequence (DNA): TGCAGCGTTATGGGACAGGGGTTTTACAATGAGCAGTTCTTC. This codes for CSVMGQGFYNEQFF. This rearrangement joins TRBV29-1 to TRBJ2-1, with 10 bases that match TRBD1. This CDR3 has 14 amino acids. The germline CDR1 and CDR2 sequences are SQVTM and ANQGSEA. V shed 5 bases and J 4 bases; nucleotides not matched to a gene: 5.

The rearrangement uses TRBV11-2 and TRBJ2-7; 10 nucleotides match TRBD2. Germline trimming cut 5 bases from V and 0 bases from J; bases unmatched to any gene: 13. This CDR3 is 18 amino acids long. Germline V CDR1 and CDR2: SGHAT, FQNNGV. The CDR3 sequence: CASSPGRISGGPSYEQYF. In DNA form, the CDR3 reads TGTGCCAGCAGCCCGGGGAGAATTAGCGGGGGGCCCTCCTACGAGCAGTACTTC.

V usage is TRBV19 and J usage is TRBJ1-6, with D perhaps TRBD1 (5 bases). Per germline, CDR1 LNHDA and CDR2 SQIVND (reference sequence). The CDR3 covers 12 residues. The ends were cut back, 8 bases at V and 8 bases at J, with 10 bases in the middle. The CDR3 reads CASQRGDSPLHF. CDR3 DNA sequence: TGTGCCAGTCAGAGAGGGGATTCACCCCTCCACTTT. Full variable domain (outside the CDR3, taken from reference TRBV19 and TRBJ1-6): DGGITQSPKYLFRKEGQNVTLSCEQNLNHDAMYWYRQDPGQGLRLIYYSQIVNDFQKGDIAEGYSVSREKKESFPLTVTSAQKNPTAFYLCASQRGDSPLHFGNGTRLTVT.